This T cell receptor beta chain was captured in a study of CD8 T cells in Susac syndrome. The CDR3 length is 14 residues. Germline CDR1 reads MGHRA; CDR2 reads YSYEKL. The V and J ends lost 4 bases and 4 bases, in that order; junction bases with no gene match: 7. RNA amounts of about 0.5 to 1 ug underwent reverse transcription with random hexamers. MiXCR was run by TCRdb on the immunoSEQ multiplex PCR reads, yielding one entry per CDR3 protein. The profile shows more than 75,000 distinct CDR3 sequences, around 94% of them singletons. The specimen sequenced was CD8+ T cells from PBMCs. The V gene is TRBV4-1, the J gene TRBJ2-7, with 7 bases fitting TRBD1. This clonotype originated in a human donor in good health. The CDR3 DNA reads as TGCGCCAGCAGCCCACAGGGGATCGGTTACGAGCAGTACTTC. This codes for CASSPQGIGYEQYF.